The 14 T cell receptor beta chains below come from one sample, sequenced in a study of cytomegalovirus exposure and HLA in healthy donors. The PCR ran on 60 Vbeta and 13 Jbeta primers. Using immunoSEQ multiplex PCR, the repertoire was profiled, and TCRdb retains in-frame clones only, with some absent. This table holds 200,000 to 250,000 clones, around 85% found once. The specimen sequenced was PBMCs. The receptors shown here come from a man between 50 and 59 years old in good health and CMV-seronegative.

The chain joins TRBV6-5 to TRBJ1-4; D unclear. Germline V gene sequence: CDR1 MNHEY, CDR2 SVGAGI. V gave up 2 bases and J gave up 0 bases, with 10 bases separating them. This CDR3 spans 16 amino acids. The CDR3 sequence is CASSYRAVATNEKLFF. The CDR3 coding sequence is TGTGCCAGCAGTTACAGAGCGGTTGCAACTAATGAAAAACTGTTTTTT.

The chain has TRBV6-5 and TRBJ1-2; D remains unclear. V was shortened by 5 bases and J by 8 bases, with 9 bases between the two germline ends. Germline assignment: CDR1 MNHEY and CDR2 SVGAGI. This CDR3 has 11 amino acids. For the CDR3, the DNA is TGTGCCAGCAGTCTACTCGAGGGCTACACCTTC. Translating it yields CASSLLEGYTF.

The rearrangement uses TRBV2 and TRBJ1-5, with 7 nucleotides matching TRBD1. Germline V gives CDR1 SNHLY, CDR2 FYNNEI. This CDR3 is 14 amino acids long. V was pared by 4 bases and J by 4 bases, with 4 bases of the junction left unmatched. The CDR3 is CASSVGQRNQPQHF. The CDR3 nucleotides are TGTGCCAGCAGTGTGGGACAGAGGAATCAGCCCCAGCATTTT. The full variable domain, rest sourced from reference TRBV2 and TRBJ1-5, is EPEVTQTPSHQVTQMGQEVILRCVPISNHLYFYWYRQILGQKVEFLVSFYNNEISEKSEIFDDQFSVERPDGSNFTLKIRSTKLEDSAMYFCASSVGQRNQPQHFGDGTRLSIL.

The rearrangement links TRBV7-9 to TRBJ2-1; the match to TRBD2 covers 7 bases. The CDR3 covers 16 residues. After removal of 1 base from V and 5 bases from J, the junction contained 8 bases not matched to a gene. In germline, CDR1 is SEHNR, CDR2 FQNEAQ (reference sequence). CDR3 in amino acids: CASSLGGGRSNNEQFF. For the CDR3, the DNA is TGTGCCAGCAGCTTAGGCGGCGGGAGATCAAACAATGAGCAGTTCTTC.

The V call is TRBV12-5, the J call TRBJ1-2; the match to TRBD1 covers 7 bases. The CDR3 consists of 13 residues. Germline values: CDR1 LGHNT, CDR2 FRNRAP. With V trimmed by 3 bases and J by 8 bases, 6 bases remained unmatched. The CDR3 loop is CASGFGRGKGYTF. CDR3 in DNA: TGTGCTAGTGGTTTTGGCAGGGGGAAAGGCTACACCTTC.

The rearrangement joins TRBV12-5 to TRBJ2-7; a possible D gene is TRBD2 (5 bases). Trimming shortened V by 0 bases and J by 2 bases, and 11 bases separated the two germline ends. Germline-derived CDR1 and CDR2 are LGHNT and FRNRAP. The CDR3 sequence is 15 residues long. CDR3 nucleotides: TGTGCTAGTGGTTTGGTTGCGGGCCCTCCCTACGAGCAGTACTTC. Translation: CASGLVAGPPYEQYF.

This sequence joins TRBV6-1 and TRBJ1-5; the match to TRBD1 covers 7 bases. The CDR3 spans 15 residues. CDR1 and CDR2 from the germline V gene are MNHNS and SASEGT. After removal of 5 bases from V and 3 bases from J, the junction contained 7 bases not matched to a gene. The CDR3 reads CASSRQGYDNQPQHF. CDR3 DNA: TGTGCCAGCAGTCGACAGGGCTATGACAATCAGCCCCAGCATTTT.

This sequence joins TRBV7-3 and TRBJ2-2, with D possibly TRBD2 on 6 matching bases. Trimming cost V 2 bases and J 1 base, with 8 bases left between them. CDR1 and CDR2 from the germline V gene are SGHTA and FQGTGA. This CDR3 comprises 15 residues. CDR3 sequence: CASSLSGENTGELFF. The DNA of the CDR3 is TGTGCCAGCAGCTTATCGGGAGAGAACACCGGGGAGCTGTTTTTT. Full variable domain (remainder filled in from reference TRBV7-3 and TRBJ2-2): GAGVSQTPSNKVTEKGKYVELRCDPISGHTALYWYRQSLGQGPEFLIYFQGTGAADDSGLPNDRFFAVRPEGSVSTLKIQRTERGDSAVYLCASSLSGENTGELFFGEGSRLTVL.

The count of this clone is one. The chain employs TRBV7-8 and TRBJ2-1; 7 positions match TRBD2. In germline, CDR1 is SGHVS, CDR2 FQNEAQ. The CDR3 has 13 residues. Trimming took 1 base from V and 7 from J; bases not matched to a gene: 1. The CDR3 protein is CASSLGTSNEQFF. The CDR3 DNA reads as TGTGCCAGCAGCTTAGGGACTAGTAATGAGCAGTTCTTC.

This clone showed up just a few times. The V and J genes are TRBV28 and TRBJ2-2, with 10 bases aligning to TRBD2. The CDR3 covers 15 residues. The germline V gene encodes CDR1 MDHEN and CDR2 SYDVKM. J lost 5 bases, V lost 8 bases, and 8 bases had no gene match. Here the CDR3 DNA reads TGTGCCAGCGGGGGAGGACTAGCGGCGACCGGGGAGCTGTTTTTT. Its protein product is CASGGGLAATGELFF.

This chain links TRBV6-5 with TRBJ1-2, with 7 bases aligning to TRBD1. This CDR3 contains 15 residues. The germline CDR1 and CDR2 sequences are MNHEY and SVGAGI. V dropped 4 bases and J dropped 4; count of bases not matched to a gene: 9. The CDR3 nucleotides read TGTGCCAGCAGTTTCTCGACAGGGCGGTCCTATGGCTACACCTTC. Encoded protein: CASSFSTGRSYGYTF.

The CDR3 region is CAWSTGQGSYEQYF. The CDR3 coding sequence is TGTGCCTGGAGTACCGGACAGGGATCCTACGAGCAGTACTTC. The chain employs TRBV30 and TRBJ2-7; 8 nucleotides align to TRBD1. J gave up 1 base and V 2 bases, and 4 bases lay outside the gene matches. Germline V gives CDR1 GTSNPN, CDR2 SVGIG (reference sequence). The CDR3 has 14 amino acids.

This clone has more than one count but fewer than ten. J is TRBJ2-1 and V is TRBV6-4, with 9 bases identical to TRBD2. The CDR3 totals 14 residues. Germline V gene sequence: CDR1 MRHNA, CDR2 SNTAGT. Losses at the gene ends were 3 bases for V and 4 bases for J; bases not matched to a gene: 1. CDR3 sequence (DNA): TGTGCCAGCAGTGAAACTAGCGGGTACAATGAGCAGTTCTTC. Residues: CASSETSGYNEQFF.

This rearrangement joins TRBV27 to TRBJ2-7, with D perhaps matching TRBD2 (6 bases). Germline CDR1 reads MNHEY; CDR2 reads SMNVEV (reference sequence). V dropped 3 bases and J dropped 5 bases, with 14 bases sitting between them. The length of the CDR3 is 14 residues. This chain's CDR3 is CASSLAAPGDEQYF. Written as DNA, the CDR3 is TGTGCCAGCAGTTTGGCGGCACCGGGGGACGAGCAGTACTTC.